This paragraph reports one T cell receptor beta chain. Time point specified: after dendritic cell vaccination, including at tumor progression/relapse. The CDR3 length is 16 residues. V lost 1 base, J lost 6 bases, and 9 bases stayed unmatched. CDR1 and CDR2 from the germline V gene are SGHDT and YYEEEE. This record belongs to a study of glioma-infiltrating T cells after dendritic cell vaccination. Profiled with immunoSEQ multiplex PCR; TCRdb holds only in-frame clones, not every one. The sample carries tens of thousands of clones, 85% recorded once. The source is a human donor with glioblastoma. The material sequenced was blood, taken after dendritic cell vaccination. The chain recombines TRBV5-6 with TRBJ1-5; 8 bases agree with TRBD1. Here the CDR3 reads CASSLYAGGLSQPQHF. Written as DNA, the CDR3 is TGTGCCAGCAGCTTGTATGCAGGGGGCTTGAGTCAGCCCCAGCATTTT. The variable domain in full, with the rest retrieved from reference TRBV5-6 and TRBJ1-5, is DAGVTQSPTHLIKTRGQQVTLRCSPKSGHDTVSWYQQALGQGPQFIFQYYEEEERQRGNFPDRFSGHQFPNYSSELNVNALLLGDSALYLCASSLYAGGLSQPQHFGDGTRLSIL.